The entry below describes one TCR beta chain. What it binds is not known. This entry belongs to a study of graft-versus-host responses after intestinal transplantation. Study summary: Each of the recipients got a multivisceral, liver-intestinal, or isolated intestinal transplant.

Points from the study as a whole: Researchers found GvH clones in recipient marrow, and some showed up first in ileum or blood. Allografts carried high graft-versus-host to host-versus-graft clonal ratios in patients having graft-donor T cell macrochimerism.

This table comes from immunoSEQ multiplex PCR, and its TCRdb copy is limited to in-frame clones, with some not included. The sample has about 120,000 clones, roughly 95% seen once; the top ten hold over 2.5%. Per the germline V gene, CDR1 is SQVTM and CDR2 is ANQGSEA. The CDR3 has 14 amino acids. V dropped 0 bases and J dropped 4 bases, with 12 bases sitting between them. The gene calls are TRBV29-1 and TRBJ1-1; D is ambiguous. The source was unstimulated CD8+ T cells sorted from spleen or lymph node cells, collected before intestinal transplant. The sequence derives from a human donor who received an intestinal transplant. CDR3 in amino acids: CSVEEEGLGTEAFF. The DNA for the CDR3 is TGCAGCGTTGAAGAGGAGGGTTTAGGCACTGAAGCTTTCTTT.